This T cell receptor beta chain was recorded in a study of cytomegalovirus exposure and HLA in healthy donors. Researchers ran the PCR with 60 Vbeta and 13 Jbeta primers. TCRdb's copy holds only in-frame clones and misses some; the assay was immunoSEQ multiplex PCR. In the table there are 95,000 to 150,000 clones, roughly 80% of which are singletons. The germline CDR1 and CDR2 sequences are MNHNY and SVGAGI (reference sequence). The CDR3 consists of 15 residues. V was pared by 0 bases and J by 4 bases, with 5 bases of the junction left unmatched. The sequencing input was PBMCs. The chain employs TRBV6-6 and TRBJ2-7; 8 positions match TRBD1. This receptor was taken from a man under 40 in good health and CMV-seronegative. The CDR3, as DNA: TGTGCCAGCAGTTACTCGGGGACAGGTCCATACGAGCAGTACTTC. Translation gives CASSYSGTGPYEQYF.